These 12 T cell receptor beta chains share one sample of origin, sequenced in a study of technical replicates of blood from a handful of donors. Produced via immunoSEQ multiplex PCR; TCRdb's table is partial and in-frame only. Found here are 15,000 or so clones, around 83% of them singletons; the top ten hold 12%. The sample was PBMCs. The receptors were gathered from a human donor in good health.

The rearrangement links TRBV18 to TRBJ1-2; no clear D gene. Germline CDR1 reads KGHSH; CDR2 reads LQKENI. The CDR3 is made up of 12 amino acids. The V and J ends lost 2 bases and 4 bases respectively, with 5 bases between them. The CDR3 DNA is TGTGCCAGCTCACCATCAGGCTATGGCTACACCTTC. The encoded protein is CASSPSGYGYTF. The full variable domain, completed using reference TRBV18 and TRBJ1-2, is NAGVMQNPRHLVRRRGQEARLRCSPMKGHSHVYWYRQLPEEGLKFMVYLQKENIIDESGMPKERFSAEFPKEGPSILRIQQVVRGDSAAYFCASSPSGYGYTFGSGTRLTVV.

The chain recombines TRBV19 with TRBJ2-7, with TRBD2 matching over 10 bases. CDR3 length: 15 residues. The V gene's germline CDR1 is LNHDA and CDR2 SQIVND (reference sequence). With 4 bases clipped from V and 5 bases from J, the junction kept 8 bases outside the gene matches. The CDR3 is CASSRFSGRRDEQYF. The CDR3 bases are TGTGCCAGTAGTAGATTTAGCGGGAGGAGGGACGAGCAGTACTTC.

The chain couples TRBV14 to TRBJ1-3, with 7 nucleotides matching TRBD1. The V and J ends lost 4 bases and 2 bases, in that order; junction bases with no gene match: 2. Germline CDR1 SGHDN, CDR2 FVKESK. The CDR3 length is 14 residues. The CDR3 region has the DNA TGTGCCAGCAGCCGAGGGACAGCTGGAAACACCATATATTTT. Translated, it gives CASSRGTAGNTIYF.

This sequence joins TRBV4-1 and TRBJ2-3; 11 positions match TRBD2. The CDR3 covers 18 residues. Germline CDR1 and CDR2: MGHRA and YSYEKL. Trimming took 0 bases from V and 6 from J; bases not matched to a gene: 11. Here the CDR3 DNA reads TGCGCCAGCAGCCAAGAGTTCACTAGCGGGAGTAGAAGGGATACGCAGTATTTT. Translated: CASSQEFTSGSRRDTQYF.

The rearrangement links TRBV5-4 to TRBJ2-1; 7 bases are a match to TRBD1. Germline CDR1 is SGHNT and CDR2 is YYREEE (reference sequence). After removal of 0 bases from V and 6 bases from J, the junction contained 6 bases not matched to a gene. This CDR3 spans 15 amino acids. The CDR3 reads CASSLDTGVRNEQFF. CDR3 in DNA: TGTGCCAGCAGCTTGGATACAGGGGTCCGCAATGAGCAGTTCTTC.

The rearrangement links TRBV7-6 to TRBJ1-5; D unclear. This CDR3 comprises 15 residues. Germline V lookup: CDR1 SGHVS, CDR2 FNYEAQ. Trimming pared 0 bases from V and 5 bases from J, leaving 11 bases between. In DNA form, the CDR3 reads TGTGCCAGCAGCTTAGCGCCGGGATACGATCAGCCCCAGCATTTT. Translating it yields CASSLAPGYDQPQHF.

This clone was seen a few times. The chain is built from TRBV15 and TRBJ2-1; 10 positions agree with TRBD2. The CDR3 is 16 residues long. Germline values: CDR1 LNHNV, CDR2 YYDKDF (reference sequence). V trimming: 10 bases; J trimming: 0 bases; junction bases outside the gene matches: 9. The CDR3 sequence is CAIGTSATSSYNEQFF. The CDR3 DNA sequence: TGTGCCATAGGGACTAGCGCCACGAGCTCCTACAATGAGCAGTTCTTC.

V is TRBV6-1 and J is TRBJ1-1, with a tentative D call TRBD1 (5 bases). The CDR3 is 12 residues long. Germline V lookup: CDR1 MNHNS, CDR2 SASEGT. V lost 7 bases, J lost 3 bases, and 9 bases lay in between. CDR3: CASKGGDTEAFF. The CDR3 DNA sequence: TGTGCCAGCAAGGGAGGGGACACTGAAGCTTTCTTT.

This rearrangement joins TRBV4-1 to TRBJ2-7, with D possibly TRBD1 on 6 matching bases. Germline values: CDR1 MGHRA, CDR2 YSYEKL. Trimming took off 0 bases at V and 2 bases at J, with 14 bases between the two ends. The CDR3 consists of 16 residues. The CDR3 loop reads CASSQEPLGDTYEQYF. The CDR3 nucleotides read TGCGCCAGCAGCCAAGAGCCTCTGGGGGACACCTACGAGCAGTACTTC.

The chain joins TRBV6-1 to TRBJ2-1; 8 nucleotides agree with TRBD1. Germline assignment: CDR1 MNHNS and CDR2 SASEGT. Trimming removed 4 bases from V and 3 bases from J; junction bases left unmatched: 8. CDR3 length: 16 residues. The CDR3 sequence is CASSGVPGQDYNEQFF. Here the CDR3 DNA reads TGTGCCAGCAGTGGAGTCCCGGGACAGGACTACAATGAGCAGTTCTTC.

The J gene is TRBJ2-7, the V gene TRBV5-6, with TRBD2 as a possible D gene (6 bases). The CDR3 spans 14 residues. CDR1 is SGHDT, CDR2 YYEEEE, per germline. Trimming left V 3 bases short and J 7 bases short, with 17 bases between. The CDR3 spells CASSWGEDRGEQYF. The DNA of the CDR3 is TGTGCCAGCAGCTGGGGGGAGGATCGGGGGGAGCAGTACTTC.

This sequence joins TRBV11-3 and TRBJ2-3; 8 bases match TRBD2. Unmatched junction bases numbered 6, after V lost 4 bases and J lost 3 bases. In germline, CDR1 is SGHNT, CDR2 YENEEA. This CDR3 spans 15 amino acids. The CDR3 DNA is TGTGCCAGCAGCTCCGGGGGGGCAAATACAGATACGCAGTATTTT. Its protein is CASSSGGANTDTQYF.